The 21 T cell receptor beta chains listed next were all sequenced from one sample in a study of blood T cells in healthy people across ages. Next came a second PCR, run for about 7 to 12 cycles, which used a sample-barcoded 5' primer along with a J-beta primer mix. TCRdb processed the 5' RACE reads anew with MiXCR; each CDR3 protein has one entry. The sample records roughly 1,500,000 distinct CDR3 sequences, around 35% being singletons. The sample consisted of blood. These TCRs come from a woman under 40 in good health.

As concerns this clonotype: At one of its ends the junction is not consistent with the germline gene, which may arise from a read error. The chain couples TRBV27 to TRBJ1-2; D is unresolved. Per germline, CDR1 MNHEY and CDR2 SMNVEV (reference sequence). This CDR3 comprises 19 residues. In nucleotides, the CDR3 is TGTGCCAGCAGCTTATCGTCTATCTCGGCTGAGGAACCTAACTATGGCTACACCTTC. Protein product: CASSLSSISAEEPNYGYTF.

This chain joins TRBV7-3 and TRBJ2-7; possibly TRBD1 for D (5 bases). The germline V gene encodes CDR1 SGHTA and CDR2 FQGTGA. V lost 5 bases and J 7 bases, leaving 27 bases between the germline ends. This CDR3 spans 17 amino acids. The CDR3 bases are TGTGCCAGCAGCCAAAGGGGTGGCCTCAACTCCTTGAAAGAGCAGTACTTC. Its translation is CASSQRGGLNSLKEQYF. Based on the CDR3 plus reference TRBV7-3 and TRBJ2-7, the full variable domain is GAGVSQTPSNKVTEKGKYVELRCDPISGHTALYWYRQSLGQGPEFLIYFQGTGAADDSGLPNDRFFAVRPEGSVSTLKIQRTERGDSAVYLCASSQRGGLNSLKEQYFGPGTRLTVT.

The chain recombines TRBV2 with TRBJ2-5; 9 bases match TRBD1. The length of the CDR3 is 12 residues. Germline V gives CDR1 SNHLY, CDR2 FYNNEI. Trimming cost V 6 bases and J 11 bases; bases outside gene matches: 7. CDR3 nucleotides: TGTGCCAGCAGCACGACAGGGGGTGAGCAGTACTTC. Amino acids: CASSTTGGEQYF. The entire variable domain, with the rest obtained from reference TRBV2 and TRBJ2-5, is as follows: EPEVTQTPSHQVTQMGQEVILRCVPISNHLYFYWYRQILGQKVEFLVSFYNNEISEKSEIFDDQFSVERPDGSNFTLKIRSTKLEDSAMYFCASSTTGGEQYFGPGTRLLVL.

V and J are TRBV4-1 and TRBJ2-7; 11 bases map to TRBD2. The V gene end was trimmed by 2 bases and the J gene end by 3 bases; junction bases not matched to a gene: 6. The CDR3 spans 16 residues. Germline V gives CDR1 MGHRA, CDR2 YSYEKL. Here the CDR3 DNA reads TGCGCCAGCAGCCAAAAAGTCGGACTAGCGGGCTACGAGCAGTACTTC. It is translated as CASSQKVGLAGYEQYF.

The rearrangement joins TRBV27 to TRBJ1-2, with 7 bases aligning to TRBD1. Per germline, CDR1 MNHEY and CDR2 SMNVEV (reference sequence). The CDR3 has 15 residues. J was trimmed by 7 bases and V by 6 bases; bases with no gene match: 14. DNA of the CDR3: TGTGCCAGCAGCTACCTTGGGACAGCCAATCGTGGCTACACCTTC. Amino acids: CASSYLGTANRGYTF.

The genes are TRBV5-5 and TRBJ2-7; D is perhaps TRBD1 or TRBD2 (5 bases each). CDR3 length equals 19 residues. In germline, CDR1 is SGHKS, CDR2 YYEKEE (reference sequence). V gave up 3 bases and J gave up 3 bases, with 28 bases separating them. In nucleotides, the CDR3 is TGTGCCAGCAGCTGGCACGGGCAGAGGGGAATCGGGACCGACTACGAGCAGTACTTC. Translated, it gives CASSWHGQRGIGTDYEQYF.

This clonotype turned up a few times. The CDR3 loop reads CSAVTSGRLKDTQYF. The CDR3 DNA reads as TGCAGTGCGGTGACTAGCGGGAGATTAAAAGATACGCAGTATTTT. The chain carries TRBV20-1 and TRBJ2-3, with 12 bases matching TRBD2. Germline CDR1 and CDR2: DFQATT and SNEGSKA (reference sequence). This CDR3 is 15 amino acids long. The V and J ends lost 6 bases and 5 bases, in that order; junction bases with no gene match: 9.

The chain employs TRBV29-1 and TRBJ1-1; tentatively, D is TRBD1 (5 bases). Deletions cut 6 bases from V and 0 bases from J, with 8 bases between. In germline, CDR1 is SQVTM, CDR2 ANQGSEA. The CDR3 length is 12 residues. DNA for the CDR3: TGCAGCGTAAGGGACGTGAACACTGAAGCTTTCTTT. Translation: CSVRDVNTEAFF.

The rearrangement joins TRBV25-1 to TRBJ1-5; the D gene is possibly TRBD1 (6 bases). V was clipped by 5 bases and J by 3 bases, with 8 bases between them. CDR3 length: 13 amino acids. CDR1 is MGHDK and CDR2 is SYGVNS in the germline V gene. CDR3 in DNA: TGTGCCAGCAGTCCGGGGGCCAATCAGCCCCAGCATTTT. Protein sequence: CASSPGANQPQHF. The full variable domain, its missing parts supplied by reference TRBV25-1 and TRBJ1-5, is EADIYQTPRYLVIGTGKKITLECSQTMGHDKMYWYQQDPGMELHLIHYSYGVNSTEKGDLSSESTVSRIRTEHFPLTLESARPSHTSQYLCASSPGANQPQHFGDGTRLSIL.

This chain joins TRBV7-2 and TRBJ1-1; TRBD1 aligns across 11 bases. CDR3 length: 14 amino acids. Germline trimming cut 2 bases from V and 9 bases from J; bases unmatched to any gene: 5. Germline values: CDR1 SGHTA, CDR2 FQGNSA. The CDR3 is CASSLRTGGSKAFF. The DNA of the CDR3 is TGTGCCAGCAGCTTAAGGACAGGGGGCTCTAAAGCTTTCTTT.

The genes are TRBV24-1 and TRBJ2-1; D is possibly TRBD1 (5 bases). Trimming cost V 2 bases and J 2 bases, with 12 bases left between them. The CDR3 runs to 16 residues. The germline gives CDR1 KGHDR, CDR2 SFDVKD. CDR3 sequence reads: CATSDSQGWPYNEQFF. The CDR3 DNA follows: TGTGCCACCAGTGATTCGCAGGGCTGGCCCTACAATGAGCAGTTCTTC.

The J gene is TRBJ2-2, the V gene TRBV10-3, with 15 positions matching TRBD2. CDR1 ENHRY and CDR2 SYGVKD come from the germline V gene. V lost 6 bases and J lost 3; bases outside the gene matches: 8. The CDR3 runs to 18 residues. CDR3 protein: CAISERTSGGADTGELFF. CDR3 in DNA: TGTGCCATCAGCGAGAGGACTAGCGGGGGGGCTGACACCGGGGAGCTGTTTTTT.

The chain has TRBV20-1 and TRBJ2-1; the D is unclear. Germline V lookup: CDR1 DFQATT, CDR2 SNEGSKA (reference sequence). With 5 bases removed from V and 7 bases from J, the gap between germline ends came to 15 bases. This CDR3 comprises 13 residues. CDR3 protein: CSALGCDSNEQFF. In nucleotides, the CDR3 is TGCAGTGCTCTAGGCTGTGATTCTAATGAGCAGTTCTTC.

V usage is TRBV28 and J usage is TRBJ1-5; 7 bases fit TRBD1. V was pared by 4 bases and J by 8 bases, with 11 bases of the junction left unmatched. In germline, CDR1 is MDHEN, CDR2 SYDVKM. There are 15 residues in the CDR3. The CDR3 sequence is CASSWGQRPNKPQHF. The CDR3 DNA reads TGTGCCAGCAGTTGGGGACAGAGGCCAAATAAGCCCCAGCATTTT.

Points on this clonotype: A junction end diverges from the germline sequence, so it may reflect a read error. The CDR3 sequence is CASSVPGQGFVAENIQYF. The CDR3 region has the DNA TGTGCCAGCAGTGTACCGGGACAGGGGTTTGTAGCCGAAAACATTCAGTACTTC. The chain links TRBV6-1 to TRBJ2-4; 10 nucleotides line up with TRBD1. Germline loops: CDR1 MNHNS, CDR2 SASEGT. The CDR3 covers 18 residues.

This clonotype was seen a few times. The chain carries TRBV7-9 and TRBJ2-3, with TRBD2 matching 13 bases. With 4 bases clipped from V and 3 bases from J, the junction kept 10 bases outside the gene matches. The CDR3 runs 18 residues. Germline CDR1 is SEHNR and CDR2 is FQNEAQ (reference sequence). The CDR3 region is CASSSTSGRIESTDTQYF. The CDR3 DNA reads TGTGCCAGCAGCTCGACTAGCGGGAGGATAGAGTCGACAGATACGCAGTATTTT. Complete variable domain (other parts from reference TRBV7-9 and TRBJ2-3): DTGVSQNPRHKITKRGQNVTFRCDPISEHNRLYWYRQTLGQGPEFLTYFQNEAQLEKSRLLSDRFSAERPKGSFSTLEIQRTEQGDSAMYLCASSSTSGRIESTDTQYFGPGTRLTVL.

This clonotype was recorded many times. The chain combines TRBV7-2 with TRBJ2-7; 7 bases agree with TRBD2. The CDR3 sequence is 16 residues long. After removal of 1 base from V and 5 bases from J, the junction contained 11 bases not matched to a gene. CDR1 is SGHTA, CDR2 FQGNSA, per germline. The CDR3 DNA sequence: TGTGCCAGCAGCTTAGGCGGCGGGAGAGGTTTACACGAGCAGTACTTC. Its translation is CASSLGGGRGLHEQYF.

V usage is TRBV15 and J usage is TRBJ1-5; D unclear. The CDR3 is made up of 13 amino acids. V lost 0 bases to trimming and J lost 5 bases, with 5 bases between them. Germline V lookup: CDR1 LNHNV, CDR2 YYDKDF (reference sequence). The CDR3 reads CATSRDPHQPQHF. CDR3 coding DNA: TGTGCCACCAGCAGAGATCCCCATCAGCCCCAGCATTTT.

The rearrangement uses TRBV12-3 or TRBV12-4 and TRBJ2-1; 7 bases agree with TRBD2. The CDR3 loop spans 16 amino acids. The ends lost 3 bases at V and 4 bases at J; junction bases unmatched: 9. The DNA of the CDR3 is TGTGCCAGCAGTTTTGGTCTGCTAGCGGAGTACAATGAGCAGTTCTTC. As protein: CASSFGLLAEYNEQFF.

This chain uses TRBV19 with TRBJ1-1; TRBD1 agrees at 8 bases. Unmatched junction bases numbered 3, after V lost 3 bases and J lost 3 bases. Germline CDR1 is LNHDA and CDR2 is SQIVND (reference sequence). The CDR3 covers 14 residues. The CDR3 nucleotides are TGTGCCAGTAGTATCGGGACAGGTCACACTGAAGCTTTCTTT. Its protein is CASSIGTGHTEAFF.

This clonotype has more than one count but fewer than ten. The chain links TRBV6-1 to TRBJ2-3; D is unresolved. This CDR3 spans 13 amino acids. V was clipped by 7 bases and J by 0 bases, with 8 bases between them. Germline V lookup: CDR1 MNHNS, CDR2 SASEGT. CDR3 bases: TGTGCCAGCATCCACGTGAGCACAGATACGCAGTATTTT. Its protein product is CASIHVSTDTQYF.